A selection of T cell receptor beta chains follows, all from one sample in a study of human T cells and chemical hapten exposure. TCRdb reprocessed the RACE reads via MiXCR and lists one record per CDR3 protein. The repertoire holds over 65,000 distinct CDR3 sequences, with roughly 11% as singletons. The material sequenced was whole blood, taken in connection with sensitization to the hapten diphenylcyclopropenone (DPC). These receptors were obtained from a woman between 45 and 65 years old with alopecia areata. Some clones in this sample may be carry-over from other donors' samples. Both conserved end residues are part of each CDR3. Fields, in order: D gene, clone size, CDR3 length, J gene, V gene, CDR3 protein, CDR3 DNA. A D gene is named only where the DNA matches it firmly. Some rows mark clone size as missing; the rest say once, few, many or name a class of expanded clone.

>TRBD2|.|15|TRBJ2-1|TRBV2
CASGTGLAGYNEQFF
TGTGCCAGCGGAACCGGACTAGCGGGTTACAATGAGCAGTTCTTC
>.|many|16|TRBJ2-3|TRBV7-6
CASSLEASVSTDTQYF
TGTGCCAGCAGCTTAGAGGCTAGCGTTAGCACAGATACGCAGTATTTT
>TRBD2|few|16|TRBJ2-2|TRBV5-1
CASSLAAGGATGELFF
TGCGCCAGCAGCTTGGCAGCGGGAGGAGCCACCGGGGAGCTGTTTTTT
>.|many|15|TRBJ1-1|TRBV5-5
CASSPGLFMNTEAFF
TGTGCCAGCAGCCCCGGACTCTTCATGAACACTGAAGCTTTCTTT
>TRBD2|.|16|TRBJ2-5|TRBV20-1
CSAPNPSGGAQETQYF
TGCAGTGCTCCCAACCCGAGCGGGGGGGCCCAAGAGACCCAGTACTTC
>.|many|15|TRBJ2-1|TRBV5-5
CASSFWQGPGDEQFF
TGTGCCAGCAGCTTTTGGCAGGGGCCGGGCGATGAGCAGTTCTTC
>.|.|14|TRBJ1-2|TRBV28
CASSFGSTNYGYTF
TGTGCCAGCAGTTTCGGCAGTACTAACTATGGCTACACCTTC
>TRBD1|many|14|TRBJ2-5|TRBV7-8
CASSLGTGEETQYF
TGTGCCAGCAGCTTAGGGACAGGGGAAGAGACCCAGTACTTC
>.|.|19|TRBJ1-1|TRBV18
CASSQISDRGFLRNTEAFF
TGTGCCAGCTCACAAATTTCGGACAGAGGTTTCCTTAGGAACACTGAAGCTTTCTTT
>TRBD1|few|13|TRBJ2-7|TRBV27
CASSQQGSYEQYF
TGTGCCAGCAGTCAACAGGGGTCCTACGAGCAGTACTTC
>.|few|15|TRBJ2-7|TRBV9
CASSVAGTSSYEQYF
TGTGCCAGCAGCGTGGCAGGGACATCCTCCTACGAGCAGTACTTC
>.|many|13|TRBJ2-7|TRBV10-3
CAISESLDYEQYF
TGTGCCATCAGTGAGTCGTTAGACTACGAGCAGTACTTC
>.|many|15|TRBJ2-5|TRBV18
CASSPRLGIQETQYF
TGTGCCAGCTCACCACGGTTAGGGATCCAAGAGACCCAGTACTTC
>TRBD1|.|13|TRBJ2-3|TRBV18
CASSPGQADTQYF
TGTGCCAGCTCACCGGGACAGGCAGATACGCAGTATTTT
>.|.|11|TRBJ2-5|TRBV7-2
CASRKGETQYF
TGTGCCTCGAGAAAGGGGGAGACCCAGTACTTC
>TRBD2|few|15|TRBJ2-1|TRBV4-2
CASSQGTSGRVEQFF
TGTGCCAGCAGCCAGGGGACTAGCGGGCGAGTTGAGCAGTTCTTC
>.|many|13|TRBJ1-1|TRBV20-1
CSARGSVNTEAFF
TGCAGTGCTAGGGGTTCAGTGAACACTGAAGCTTTCTTT
>.|few|15|TRBJ1-3|TRBV18
CASSPSQSSGNTIYF
TGTGCCAGCTCACCGTCCCAGTCTTCTGGAAACACCATATATTTT
>.|.|11|TRBJ2-1|TRBV11-2
CASSLANEQFF
TGTGCCAGCAGCTTAGCCAATGAGCAGTTCTTC
>.|many|13|TRBJ1-5|TRBV18
CASSPGTNQPQHF
TGTGCCAGCTCCCCAGGGACGAATCAGCCCCAGCATTTT
>TRBD1|many|14|TRBJ2-2|TRBV7-6
CASSPTGDTGELFF
TGTGCCAGCAGCCCCACAGGGGACACCGGGGAGCTGTTTTTT
>TRBD1|many|15|TRBJ1-6|TRBV6-5
CASSYSGQGSSPLHF
TGTGCCAGCAGTTACTCAGGACAGGGATCTTCACCCCTCCACTTT
>.|many|17|TRBJ2-6|TRBV12-3/TRBV12-4
CASSLAFRLEGANVLTF
TGTGCCAGCAGTTTAGCGTTCCGCCTCGAAGGGGCCAACGTCCTGACTTTC
>.|many|15|TRBJ1-2|TRBV7-2
CASSYFRERAYGYTF
TGTGCCAGCAGCTACTTCAGGGAAAGGGCCTATGGCTACACCTTC
>.|few|14|TRBJ2-2|TRBV5-4
CASSMTGLTGELFF
TGTGCCAGCAGCATGACAGGACTCACCGGGGAGCTGTTTTTT
>.|many|15|TRBJ2-2|TRBV20-1
CSARKPDLNTGELFF
TGCAGTGCTAGAAAACCCGACTTGAACACCGGGGAGCTGTTTTTT